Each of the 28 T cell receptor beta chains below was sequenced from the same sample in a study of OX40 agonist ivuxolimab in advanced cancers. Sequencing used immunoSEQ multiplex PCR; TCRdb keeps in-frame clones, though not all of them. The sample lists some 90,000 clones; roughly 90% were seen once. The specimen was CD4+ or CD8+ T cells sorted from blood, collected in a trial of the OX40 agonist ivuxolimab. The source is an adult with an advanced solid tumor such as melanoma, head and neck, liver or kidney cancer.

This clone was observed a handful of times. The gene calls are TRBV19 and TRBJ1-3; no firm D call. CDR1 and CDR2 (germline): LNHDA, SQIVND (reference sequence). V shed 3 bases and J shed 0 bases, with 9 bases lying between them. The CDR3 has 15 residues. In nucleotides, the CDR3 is TGTGCCAGTAGTATTCGACAAATCTCTGGAAACACCATATATTTT. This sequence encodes CASSIRQISGNTIYF.

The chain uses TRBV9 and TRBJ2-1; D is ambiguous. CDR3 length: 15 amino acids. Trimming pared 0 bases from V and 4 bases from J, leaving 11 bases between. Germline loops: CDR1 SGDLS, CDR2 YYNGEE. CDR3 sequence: CASSVGRLLYNEQFF. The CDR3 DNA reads TGTGCCAGCAGCGTAGGGCGACTTCTGTACAATGAGCAGTTCTTC.

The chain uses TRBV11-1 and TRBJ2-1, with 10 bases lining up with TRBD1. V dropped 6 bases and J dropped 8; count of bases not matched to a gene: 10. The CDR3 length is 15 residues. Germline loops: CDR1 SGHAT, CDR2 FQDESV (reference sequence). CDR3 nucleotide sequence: TGTGCCAGCAGTCTAGGGGGGACAGGGGTGTATGAGCAGTTCTTC. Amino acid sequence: CASSLGGTGVYEQFF.

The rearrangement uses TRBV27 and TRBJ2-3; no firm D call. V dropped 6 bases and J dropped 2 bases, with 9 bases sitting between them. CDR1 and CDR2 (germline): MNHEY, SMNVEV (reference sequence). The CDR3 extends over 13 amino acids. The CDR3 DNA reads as TGTGCCAGCAGGATCTCCTCCACAGATACGCAGTATTTT. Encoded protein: CASRISSTDTQYF.

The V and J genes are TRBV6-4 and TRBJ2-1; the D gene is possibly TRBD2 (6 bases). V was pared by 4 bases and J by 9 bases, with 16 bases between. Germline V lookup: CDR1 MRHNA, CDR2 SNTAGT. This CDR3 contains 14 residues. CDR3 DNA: TGTGCCAGCAGTGTCGAGGGAGGTTTGGCTGAGCAGTTCTTC. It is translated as CASSVEGGLAEQFF.

CDR3 nucleotides: TGTGCCAGCAGTCCTGCGGGTTTCCCGAGGACTGAAGCTTTCTTT. Encoded protein: CASSPAGFPRTEAFF. The chain joins TRBV28 to TRBJ1-1; D gene ambiguous. V was clipped by 5 bases and J by 5 bases, with 18 bases between them. Germline loops: CDR1 MDHEN, CDR2 SYDVKM. This CDR3 contains 15 residues.

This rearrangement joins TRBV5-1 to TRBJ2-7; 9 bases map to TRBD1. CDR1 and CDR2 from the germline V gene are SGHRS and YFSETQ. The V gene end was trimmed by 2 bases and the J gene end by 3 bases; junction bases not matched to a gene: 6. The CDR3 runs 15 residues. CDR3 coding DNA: TGCGCCAGCAGCTTACAGGGGGCTCTAGGCTACGAGCAGTACTTC. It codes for CASSLQGALGYEQYF.

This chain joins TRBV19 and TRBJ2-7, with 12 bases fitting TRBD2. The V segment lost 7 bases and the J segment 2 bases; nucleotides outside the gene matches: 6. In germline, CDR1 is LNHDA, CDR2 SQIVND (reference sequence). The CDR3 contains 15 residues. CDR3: CASKSLAGGTYEQYF. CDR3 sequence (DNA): TGTGCCAGTAAGAGTCTAGCGGGAGGGACCTACGAGCAGTACTTC. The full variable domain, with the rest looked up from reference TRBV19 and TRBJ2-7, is DGGITQSPKYLFRKEGQNVTLSCEQNLNHDAMYWYRQDPGQGLRLIYYSQIVNDFQKGDIAEGYSVSREKKESFPLTVTSAQKNPTAFYLCASKSLAGGTYEQYFGPGTRLTVT.

The DNA for the CDR3 is TGTGCCAGCAGCCGCTCTGACTATTCCTACGAGCAGTACTTC. This gives the protein CASSRSDYSYEQYF. The rearrangement uses TRBV11-2 and TRBJ2-7, with a possible D match to TRBD2 (5 bases). Germline values: CDR1 SGHAT, CDR2 FQNNGV. V lost 5 bases and J lost 1, with 12 bases in between. The CDR3 runs to 14 residues.

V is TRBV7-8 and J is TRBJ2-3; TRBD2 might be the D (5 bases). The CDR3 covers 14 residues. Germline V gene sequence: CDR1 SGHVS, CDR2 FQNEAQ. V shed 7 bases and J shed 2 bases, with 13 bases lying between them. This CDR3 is CASNVAPATDTQYF. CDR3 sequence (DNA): TGTGCCAGCAACGTAGCGCCCGCCACAGATACGCAGTATTTT.

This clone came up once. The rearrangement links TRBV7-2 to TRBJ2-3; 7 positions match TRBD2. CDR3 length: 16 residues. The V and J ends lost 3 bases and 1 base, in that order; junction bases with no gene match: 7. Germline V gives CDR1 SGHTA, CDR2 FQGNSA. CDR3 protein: CASSFLAARRTDTQYF. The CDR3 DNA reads TGTGCCAGCAGCTTCCTAGCGGCAAGACGCACAGATACGCAGTATTTT.

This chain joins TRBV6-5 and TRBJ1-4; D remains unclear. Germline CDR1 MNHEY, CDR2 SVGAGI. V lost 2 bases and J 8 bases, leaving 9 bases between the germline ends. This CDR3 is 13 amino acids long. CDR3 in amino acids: CASSYGNGEKLFF. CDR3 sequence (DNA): TGTGCCAGCAGTTACGGAAATGGGGAAAAACTGTTTTTT.

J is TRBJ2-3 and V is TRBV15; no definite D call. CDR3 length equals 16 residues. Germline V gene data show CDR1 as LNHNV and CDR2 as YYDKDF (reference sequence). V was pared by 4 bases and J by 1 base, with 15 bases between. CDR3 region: CATSTLAVRRTDTQYF. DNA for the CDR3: TGTGCCACCAGCACCTTAGCAGTCAGGCGCACAGATACGCAGTATTTT.

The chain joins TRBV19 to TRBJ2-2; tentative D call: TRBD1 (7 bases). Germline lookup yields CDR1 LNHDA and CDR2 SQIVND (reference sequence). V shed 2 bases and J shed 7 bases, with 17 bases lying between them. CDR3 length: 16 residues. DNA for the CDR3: TGTGCCAGTAGTATACGGCAGGGGGGCAGCGGCGGGGAGCTGTTTTTT. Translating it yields CASSIRQGGSGGELFF.

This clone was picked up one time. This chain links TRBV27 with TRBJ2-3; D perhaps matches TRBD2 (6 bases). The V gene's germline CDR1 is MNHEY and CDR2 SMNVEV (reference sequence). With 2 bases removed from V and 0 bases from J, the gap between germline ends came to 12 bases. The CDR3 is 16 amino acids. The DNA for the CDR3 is TGTGCCAGCAGTTTAAGTGGGAGGAGGAGCACAGATACGCAGTATTTT. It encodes CASSLSGRRSTDTQYF.

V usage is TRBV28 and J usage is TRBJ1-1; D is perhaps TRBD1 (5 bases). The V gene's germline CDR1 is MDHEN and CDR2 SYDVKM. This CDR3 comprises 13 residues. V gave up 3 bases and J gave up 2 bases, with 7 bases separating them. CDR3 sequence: CASSFGTNTEAFF. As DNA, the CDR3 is TGTGCCAGCAGTTTTGGGACCAACACTGAAGCTTTCTTT. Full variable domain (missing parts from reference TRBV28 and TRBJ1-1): DVKVTQSSRYLVKRTGEKVFLECVQDMDHENMFWYRQDPGLGLRLIYFSYDVKMKEKGDIPEGYSVSREKKERFSLILESASTNQTSMYLCASSFGTNTEAFFGQGTRLTVV.

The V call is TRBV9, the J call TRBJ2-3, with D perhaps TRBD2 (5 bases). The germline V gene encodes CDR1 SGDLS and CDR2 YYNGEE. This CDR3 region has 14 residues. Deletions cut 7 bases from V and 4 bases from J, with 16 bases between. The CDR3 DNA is TGTGCCAGCGGCAGCGGAAGCGGATCAGATACGCAGTATTTT. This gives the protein CASGSGSGSDTQYF.

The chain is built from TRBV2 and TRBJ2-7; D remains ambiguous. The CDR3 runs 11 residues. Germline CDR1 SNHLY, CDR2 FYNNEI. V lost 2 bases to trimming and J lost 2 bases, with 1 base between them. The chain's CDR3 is CASSEPYEQYF. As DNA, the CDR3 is TGTGCCAGCAGTGAACCCTACGAGCAGTACTTC.

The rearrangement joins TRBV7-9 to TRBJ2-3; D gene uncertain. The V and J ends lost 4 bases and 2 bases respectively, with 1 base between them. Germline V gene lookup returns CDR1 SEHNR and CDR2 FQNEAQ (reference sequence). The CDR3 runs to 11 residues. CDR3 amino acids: CASSYTDTQYF. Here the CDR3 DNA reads TGTGCCAGCAGCTACACAGATACGCAGTATTTT.

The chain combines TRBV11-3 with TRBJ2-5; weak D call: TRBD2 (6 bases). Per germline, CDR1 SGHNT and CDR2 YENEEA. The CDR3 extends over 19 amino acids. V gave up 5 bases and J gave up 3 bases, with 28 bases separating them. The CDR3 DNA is TGTGCCAGCAGCCCTAGACCGATCGGTAGGTGGAGGGCCAAAGAGACCCAGTACTTC. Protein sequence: CASSPRPIGRWRAKETQYF. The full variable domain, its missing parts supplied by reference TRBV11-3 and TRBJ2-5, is EAGVVQSPRYKIIEKKQPVAFWCNPISGHNTLYWYLQNLGQGPELLIRYENEEAVDDSQLPKDRFSAERLKGVDSTLKIQPAELGDSAVYLCASSPRPIGRWRAKETQYFGPGTRLLVL.

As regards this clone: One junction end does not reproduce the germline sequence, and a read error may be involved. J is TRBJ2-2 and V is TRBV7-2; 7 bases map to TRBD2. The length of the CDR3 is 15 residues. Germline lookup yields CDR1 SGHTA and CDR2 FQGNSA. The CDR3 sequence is CAQPAAGVNTGELFF. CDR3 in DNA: TGCGCCCAGCCAGCGGCGGGAGTTAACACCGGGGAGCTGTTTTTT.

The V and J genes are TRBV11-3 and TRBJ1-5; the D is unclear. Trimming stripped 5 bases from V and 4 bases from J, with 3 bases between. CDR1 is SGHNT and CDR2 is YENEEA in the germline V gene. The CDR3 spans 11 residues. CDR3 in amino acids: CASSTNQPQHF. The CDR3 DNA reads TGTGCCAGCAGCACTAATCAGCCCCAGCATTTT.

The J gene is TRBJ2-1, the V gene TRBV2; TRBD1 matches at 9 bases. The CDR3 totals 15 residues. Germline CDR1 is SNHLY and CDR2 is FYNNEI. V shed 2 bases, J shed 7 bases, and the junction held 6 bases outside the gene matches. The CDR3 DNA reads TGTGCCAGCAGTGAATGGGGACAGGGTATGAATGAGCAGTTCTTC. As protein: CASSEWGQGMNEQFF.

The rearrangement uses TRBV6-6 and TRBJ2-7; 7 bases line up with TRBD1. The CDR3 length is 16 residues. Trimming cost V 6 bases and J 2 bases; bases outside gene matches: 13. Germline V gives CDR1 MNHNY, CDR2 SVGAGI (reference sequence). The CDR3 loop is CASRPTPGTATYEQYF. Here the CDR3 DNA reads TGTGCCAGCAGACCTACTCCCGGGACAGCCACCTACGAGCAGTACTTC.

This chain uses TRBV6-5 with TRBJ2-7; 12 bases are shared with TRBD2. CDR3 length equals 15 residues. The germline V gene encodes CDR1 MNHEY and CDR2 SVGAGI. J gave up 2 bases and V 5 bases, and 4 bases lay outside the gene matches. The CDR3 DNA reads TGTGCCAGCAGTCCCGCTAGCGGGAGGGCCTACGAGCAGTACTTC. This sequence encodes CASSPASGRAYEQYF.

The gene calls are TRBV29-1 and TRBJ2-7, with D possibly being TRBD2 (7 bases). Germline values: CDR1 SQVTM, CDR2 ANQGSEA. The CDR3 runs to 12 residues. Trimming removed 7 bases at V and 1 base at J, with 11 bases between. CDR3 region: CSGGGGSYEQYF. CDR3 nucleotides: TGCAGCGGGGGGGGCGGATCCTACGAGCAGTACTTC.

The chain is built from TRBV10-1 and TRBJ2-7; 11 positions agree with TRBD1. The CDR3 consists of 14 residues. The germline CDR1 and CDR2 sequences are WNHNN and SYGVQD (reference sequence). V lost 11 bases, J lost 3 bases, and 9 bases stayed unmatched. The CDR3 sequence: CAALSGQGDYEQYF. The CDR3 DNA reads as TGCGCCGCCCTGTCGGGACAGGGGGACTACGAGCAGTACTTC.

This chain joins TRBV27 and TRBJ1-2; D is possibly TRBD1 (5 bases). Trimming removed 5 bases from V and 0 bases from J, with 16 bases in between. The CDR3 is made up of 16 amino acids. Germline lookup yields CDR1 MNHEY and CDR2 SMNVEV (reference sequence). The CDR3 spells CASSLSWGVANYGYTF. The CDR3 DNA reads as TGTGCCAGCAGTCTCTCTTGGGGGGTCGCTAACTATGGCTACACCTTC.